These 21 T cell receptor beta chains share one sample of origin, sequenced in a study of cytomegalovirus exposure and HLA in healthy donors. With 60 Vbeta and 13 Jbeta primers, the PCR was carried out. TCRdb's copy holds only in-frame clones and misses some; the assay was immunoSEQ multiplex PCR. The table for this sample gives approximately 190,000 clones. The sequencing input was PBMCs. The receptor set was obtained from a man aged 30 to 45 in good health and CMV-seronegative.

This CDR3 is CASSLPSGTDTQYF. The CDR3 region has the DNA TGCGCCAGCAGCTTGCCCTCGGGCACAGATACGCAGTATTTT. The V gene is TRBV5-1, the J gene TRBJ2-3; unclear D gene. Germline V gene lookup returns CDR1 SGHRS and CDR2 YFSETQ. V lost 1 base, J lost 1 base, and 7 bases lay in between. CDR3 size: 14 residues.

The chain has TRBV7-9 and TRBJ1-4; no definite D call. Germline loops: CDR1 SEHNR, CDR2 FQNEAQ (reference sequence). Trimming cost V 4 bases and J 4 bases, with 10 bases left between them. This CDR3 is 14 amino acids long. CDR3 in DNA: TGTGCCAGCAGCTCGACAATCAATAATGAAAAACTGTTTTTT. This gives the protein CASSSTINNEKLFF.

The V and J genes are TRBV15 and TRBJ2-2; 7 bases are shared with TRBD1. This CDR3 has 15 residues. With V trimmed by 4 bases and J by 7 bases, 9 bases remained unmatched. CDR1 and CDR2 from the germline V gene are LNHNV and YYDKDF (reference sequence). CDR3 loop: CATSTEMRGHGELFF. The CDR3 DNA is TGTGCCACCAGCACGGAAATGAGGGGGCACGGGGAGCTGTTTTTT.

This chain connects TRBV6-1 to TRBJ2-3, with D tentatively TRBD2 (6 bases). The CDR3 has 16 amino acids. CDR1 and CDR2 from the germline V gene are MNHNS and SASEGT. The ends were cut back, 2 bases at V and 2 bases at J, with 14 bases in the middle. In nucleotides, the CDR3 is TGTGCCAGCAGTGAAAAACGGGGGAGCTCCACAGATACGCAGTATTTT. Encoded protein: CASSEKRGSSTDTQYF.

The V gene is TRBV20-1, the J gene TRBJ2-3; D not resolved. Germline values: CDR1 DFQATT, CDR2 SNEGSKA (reference sequence). Trimming shortened V by 3 bases and J by 8 bases, and 6 bases separated the two germline ends. The CDR3 is made up of 10 amino acids. The CDR3 region is CSASGGTQYF. The CDR3 DNA follows: TGCAGTGCTAGTGGCGGTACGCAGTATTTT.

The chain couples TRBV5-1 to TRBJ1-1; D is unresolved. The CDR3 covers 16 residues. Germline CDR1 reads SGHRS; CDR2 reads YFSETQ. The V and J ends lost 3 bases and 9 bases respectively, with 24 bases between them. The CDR3 is CASSWGAGIRADKAFF. The CDR3 DNA reads TGCGCCAGCAGCTGGGGTGCGGGCATCCGGGCAGACAAAGCTTTCTTT.

The V gene is TRBV27, the J gene TRBJ2-7, with D maybe TRBD2 (5 bases). V gave up 3 bases and J gave up 0 bases, with 6 bases separating them. Per the germline V gene, CDR1 is MNHEY and CDR2 is SMNVEV (reference sequence). The CDR3 loop spans 13 amino acids. Written as DNA, the CDR3 is TGTGCCAGCAGTTTTACTAGCTCCTACGAGCAGTACTTC. Translation gives CASSFTSSYEQYF.

The V call is TRBV30, the J call TRBJ2-5, with TRBD1 matching over 7 bases. The J call may be wrong; the DNA end is better matched by TRBJ2-7. This CDR3 is 14 amino acids long. CDR1 GTSNPN and CDR2 SVGIG come from the germline V gene (reference sequence). As DNA, the CDR3 is TGTGCCTGGAGCAACAGGGGAAGCGTACACGAGCAGTACTTC. Translating gives CAWSNRGSVHEQYF.

V usage is TRBV7-2 and J usage is TRBJ1-4; a possible D gene is TRBD1 (5 bases). The CDR3 spans 16 residues. Germline V gives CDR1 SGHTA, CDR2 FQGNSA. The V end was cut by 4 bases, the J end by 3 bases, with 15 bases between. CDR3 sequence: CASSSRQLEANEKLFF. DNA of the CDR3: TGTGCCAGCAGCTCGCGACAGCTAGAGGCTAATGAAAAACTGTTTTTT.

CDR3 bases: TGTGCCAGCAGTGAAAACGGAGGCAGGGGCTACGAGCAGTACTTC. It codes for CASSENGGRGYEQYF. This chain joins TRBV6-1 and TRBJ2-7; tentative D call: TRBD1 (6 bases). The CDR3 sequence is 15 residues long. Deletions cut 2 bases from V and 3 bases from J, with 14 bases between. CDR1 is MNHNS and CDR2 is SASEGT in the germline V gene.

The V and J genes are TRBV11-3 and TRBJ2-7, with 7 nucleotides matching TRBD2. The ends lost 6 bases at V and 6 bases at J; junction bases unmatched: 5. This CDR3 has 12 amino acids. The germline V gene encodes CDR1 SGHNT and CDR2 YENEEA. The DNA for the CDR3 is TGTGCCAGCAGGGGGGGGTCGCGCGAGCAGTACTTC. Encoded protein: CASRGGSREQYF.

In nucleotides, the CDR3 is TGTGCCAGCAGTCGTTTGAACACTGAAGCTTTCTTT. Encoded protein: CASSRLNTEAFF. The chain employs TRBV27 and TRBJ1-1; D unclear. V gave up 5 bases and J gave up 0 bases, with 4 bases separating them. From germline, CDR1 is MNHEY and CDR2 SMNVEV (reference sequence). This CDR3 comprises 12 residues.

J is TRBJ2-7 and V is TRBV7-8; D ambiguous. This CDR3 has 16 amino acids. The germline CDR1 and CDR2 sequences are SGHVS and FQNEAQ. V shed 1 base and J shed 2 bases, with 15 bases lying between them. This CDR3 is CASSLVLQVGPYEQYF. For the CDR3, the DNA is TGTGCCAGCAGCTTAGTCCTGCAGGTGGGCCCCTACGAGCAGTACTTC. The whole variable domain, remainder taken from reference TRBV7-8 and TRBJ2-7, is GAGVSQSPRYKVAKRGQDVALRCDPISGHVSLFWYQQALGQGPEFLTYFQNEAQLDKSGLPSDRFFAERPEGSVSTLKIQRTQQEDSAVYLCASSLVLQVGPYEQYFGPGTRLTVT.

The chain has TRBV13 and TRBJ2-5; TRBD2 agrees at 11 bases. Germline V gene data show CDR1 as PRHDT and CDR2 as FYEKMQ (reference sequence). After removal of 0 bases from V and 5 bases from J, the junction contained 5 bases not matched to a gene. The CDR3 has 16 amino acids. CDR3 nucleotides: TGTGCCAGCAGCTTAGGACTAGCGGGAGATCCGGAGACCCAGTACTTC. It encodes CASSLGLAGDPETQYF.

The V call is TRBV28, the J call TRBJ1-2; D unresolved. The CDR3 loop spans 16 amino acids. Germline CDR1 MDHEN, CDR2 SYDVKM. V dropped 5 bases and J dropped 1 base, with 17 bases sitting between them. As DNA, the CDR3 is TGTGCCAGCAGTCCCCAAATCAACTTTAATAACTATGGCTACACCTTC. The encoded protein is CASSPQINFNNYGYTF.

The V gene is TRBV27, the J gene TRBJ2-5; 9 bases agree with TRBD2. The CDR3 consists of 15 residues. Germline assignment: CDR1 MNHEY and CDR2 SMNVEV (reference sequence). The V segment lost 0 bases and the J segment 9 bases; nucleotides outside the gene matches: 8. The CDR3 coding sequence is TGTGCCAGCAGTTTATCGCTAGCGGGACGCCAGGCCCAGTACTTC. Amino acid sequence: CASSLSLAGRQAQYF.

The chain uses TRBV6-6 and TRBJ1-1, with D unresolved. V lost 0 bases, J lost 4 bases, and 12 bases lay in between. CDR1 is MNHNY, CDR2 SVGAGI, per germline (reference sequence). This CDR3 comprises 15 residues. The DNA of the CDR3 is TGTGCCAGCAGTTACTCGTGGACGGAGGGCACTGAAGCTTTCTTT. This translates into CASSYSWTEGTEAFF.

The gene calls are TRBV11-3 and TRBJ2-7, with TRBD2 identical over 12 bases. The germline V gene has CDR1 SGHNT and CDR2 YENEEA. The CDR3 extends over 17 amino acids. The trim removed 3 bases at V and 2 bases at J, leaving 8 bases unmatched. The CDR3 loop reads CASSFLRTSGAPYEQYF. Here the CDR3 DNA reads TGTGCCAGCAGCTTCCTCCGGACTAGCGGGGCCCCCTACGAGCAGTACTTC.

The chain carries TRBV18 and TRBJ1-6; 9 bases agree with TRBD1. The germline CDR1 and CDR2 sequences are KGHSH and LQKENI. CDR3 length equals 17 residues. Unmatched junction bases numbered 11, after V lost 3 bases and J lost 8 bases. The CDR3 loop reads CASSPRTGGEGDSPLHF. The CDR3 DNA reads TGTGCCAGCTCACCCCGAACAGGGGGCGAAGGGGATTCACCCCTCCACTTT.

The gene calls are TRBV9 and TRBJ2-3, with 11 positions matching TRBD1. The trim removed 4 bases at V and 2 bases at J, leaving 9 bases unmatched. Germline lookup yields CDR1 SGDLS and CDR2 YYNGEE. This CDR3 contains 17 residues. CDR3 sequence (DNA): TGTGCCAGCAGCCCGCAGAGGACAGGGGGCAACACAGATACGCAGTATTTT. It codes for CASSPQRTGGNTDTQYF.

The chain couples TRBV30 to TRBJ1-2, with a tentative D call TRBD1 (6 bases). Germline CDR1 reads GTSNPN; CDR2 reads SVGIG (reference sequence). The germline V and J ends were trimmed by 1 base and 6 bases, with 21 bases remaining between them. This CDR3 comprises 16 residues. This CDR3 reads CAWSDARGIGRDGYTF. The CDR3 nucleotides read TGTGCCTGGAGTGATGCCAGGGGAATTGGAAGGGATGGCTACACCTTC.